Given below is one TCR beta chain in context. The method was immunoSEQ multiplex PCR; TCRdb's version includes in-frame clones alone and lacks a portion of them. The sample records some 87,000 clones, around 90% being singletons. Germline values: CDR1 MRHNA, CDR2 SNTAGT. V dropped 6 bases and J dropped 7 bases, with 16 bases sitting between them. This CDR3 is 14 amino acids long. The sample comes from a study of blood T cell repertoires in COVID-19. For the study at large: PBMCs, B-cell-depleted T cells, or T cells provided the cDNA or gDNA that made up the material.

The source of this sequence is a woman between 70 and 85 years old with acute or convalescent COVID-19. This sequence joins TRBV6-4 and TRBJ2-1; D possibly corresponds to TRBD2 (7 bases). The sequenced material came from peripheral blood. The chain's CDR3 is CASSVEGGRNEQFF. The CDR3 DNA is TGTGCCAGCAGCGTTGAGGGGGGGCGGAATGAGCAGTTCTTC.